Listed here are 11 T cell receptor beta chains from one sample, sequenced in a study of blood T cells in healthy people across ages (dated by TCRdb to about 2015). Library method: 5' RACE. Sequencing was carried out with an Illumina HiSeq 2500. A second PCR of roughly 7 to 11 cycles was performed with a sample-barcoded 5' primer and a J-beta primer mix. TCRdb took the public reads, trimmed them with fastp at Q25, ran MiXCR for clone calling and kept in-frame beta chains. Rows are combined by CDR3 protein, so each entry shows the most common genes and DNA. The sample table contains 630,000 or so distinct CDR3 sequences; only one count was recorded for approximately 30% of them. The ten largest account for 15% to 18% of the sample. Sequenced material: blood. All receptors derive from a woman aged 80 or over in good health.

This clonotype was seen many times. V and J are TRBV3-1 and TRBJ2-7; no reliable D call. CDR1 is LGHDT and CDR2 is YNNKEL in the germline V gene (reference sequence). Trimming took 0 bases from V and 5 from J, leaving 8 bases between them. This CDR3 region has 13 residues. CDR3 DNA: TGTGCCAGCAGCCAAGATGCAAGGGACGAGCAGTACTTC. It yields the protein CASSQDARDEQYF.

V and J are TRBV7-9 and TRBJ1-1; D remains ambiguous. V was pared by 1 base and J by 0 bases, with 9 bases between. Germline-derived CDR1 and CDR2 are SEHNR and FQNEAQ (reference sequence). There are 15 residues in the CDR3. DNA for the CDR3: TGTGCCAGCAGCTTAGATCCAGGCATGAACACTGAAGCTTTCTTT. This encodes CASSLDPGMNTEAFF.

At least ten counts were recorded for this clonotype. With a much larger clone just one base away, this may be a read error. The CDR3 sequence is CATSDPSPGGAGNEQYF. The CDR3 nucleotides read TGTGCCACCAGTGACCCCTCCCCAGGGGGCGCGGGTAATGAGCAGTACTTC. The chain carries TRBV24-1 and TRBJ2-5; 8 nucleotides agree with TRBD1. Germline CDR1 is KGHDR and CDR2 is SFDVKD. V lost 4 bases and J lost 11; bases outside the gene matches: 20. This CDR3 is built from 17 residues.

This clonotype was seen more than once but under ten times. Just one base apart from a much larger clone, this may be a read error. The CDR3 DNA is TGTGCCAGCAGTGAAAGGGGGGACAGGGGTGGCGGTGAGCAGTTCTTC. Translating it yields CASSERGDRGGGEQFF. The chain carries TRBV6-1 and TRBJ2-1; TRBD1 matches 10 bases. Per germline, CDR1 MNHNS and CDR2 SASEGT. The junction had 10 bases not matched to a gene; V was cut back by 2 bases and J by 9 bases. The CDR3 has 16 residues.

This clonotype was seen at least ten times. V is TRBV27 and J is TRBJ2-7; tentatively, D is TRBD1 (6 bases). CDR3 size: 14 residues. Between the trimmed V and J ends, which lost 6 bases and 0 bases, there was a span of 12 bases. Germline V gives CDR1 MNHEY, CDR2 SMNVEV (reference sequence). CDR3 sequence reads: CASSRSRGSYEQYF. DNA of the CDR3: TGTGCCAGCAGCCGTAGCAGGGGCTCCTACGAGCAGTACTTC.

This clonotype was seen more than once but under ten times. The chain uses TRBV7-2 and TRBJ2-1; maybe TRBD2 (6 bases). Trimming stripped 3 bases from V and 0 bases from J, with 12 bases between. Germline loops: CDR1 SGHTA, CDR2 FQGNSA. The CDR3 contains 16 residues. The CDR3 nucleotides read TGTGCCAGCAGCTTTTCTAGCGAAAGCTCCTACAATGAGCAGTTCTTC. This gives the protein CASSFSSESSYNEQFF.

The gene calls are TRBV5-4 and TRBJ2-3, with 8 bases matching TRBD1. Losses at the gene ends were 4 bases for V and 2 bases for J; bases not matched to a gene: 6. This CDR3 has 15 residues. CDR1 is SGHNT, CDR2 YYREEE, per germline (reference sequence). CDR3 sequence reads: CASSKTGAVTDTQYF. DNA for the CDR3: TGTGCCAGCAGCAAGACAGGGGCGGTCACAGATACGCAGTATTTT.

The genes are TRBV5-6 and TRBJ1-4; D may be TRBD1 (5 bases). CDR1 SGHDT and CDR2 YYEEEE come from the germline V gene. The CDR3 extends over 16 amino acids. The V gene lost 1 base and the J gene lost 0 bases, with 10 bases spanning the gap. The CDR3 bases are TGTGCCAGCAGCTTGTCAGGGCTTTCAACTAATGAAAAACTGTTTTTT. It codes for CASSLSGLSTNEKLFF.

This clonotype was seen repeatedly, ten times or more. The chain's CDR3 is CASSYRGQGINEQYF. CDR3 sequence (DNA): TGTGCCAGCAGTTACAGGGGACAGGGTATCAACGAGCAGTACTTC. This rearrangement joins TRBV6-5 to TRBJ2-7; 9 bases map to TRBD1. There are 15 residues in the CDR3. Looked up from germline, CDR1 is MNHEY and CDR2 is SVGAGI. The V segment lost 2 bases and the J segment 5 bases; nucleotides outside the gene matches: 7.

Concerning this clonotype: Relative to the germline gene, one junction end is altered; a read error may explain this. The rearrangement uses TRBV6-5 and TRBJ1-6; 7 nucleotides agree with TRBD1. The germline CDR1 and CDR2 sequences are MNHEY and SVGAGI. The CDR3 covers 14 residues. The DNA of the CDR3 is TGTGCCAGCAATCCGACAGGGCCTAATTCATCCCTCCACTTT. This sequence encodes CASNPTGPNSSLHF.

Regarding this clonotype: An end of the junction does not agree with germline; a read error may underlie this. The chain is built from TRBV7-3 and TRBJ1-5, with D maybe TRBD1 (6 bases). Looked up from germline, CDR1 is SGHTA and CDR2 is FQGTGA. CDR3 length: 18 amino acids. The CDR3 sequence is CASSSGHQAIKSNQPQHF. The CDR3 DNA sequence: TGTGCCAGCAGCTCGGGACACCAAGCGATAAAAAGCAATCAGCCTCAGCATTTT.